What follows are 30 T cell receptor beta chains derived from one specimen sequenced in a study of blood T cell repertoires in COVID-19. Sequencing was performed with immunoSEQ multiplex PCR; in TCRdb, only in-frame clones are kept and a portion is missing. The sample lists more than 200,000 clones; about 85% were seen once. Specimen: peripheral blood. The origin of the receptors is a woman aged 45-65 years with COVID-19, enrolled during active disease.

The chain joins TRBV5-1 to TRBJ1-1; D possibly corresponds to TRBD1 (5 bases). The V end lost 4 bases, the J end lost 6 bases, and 25 bases lay between the germline ends. This CDR3 region has 17 residues. CDR1 and CDR2 from the germline V gene are SGHRS and YFSETQ. CDR3 sequence: CASSDQGIGEVSAEAFF. CDR3 nucleotides: TGCGCCAGCAGCGATCAGGGTATAGGTGAGGTTTCTGCTGAAGCTTTCTTT.

The chain recombines TRBV30 with TRBJ1-5; 7 positions match TRBD1. CDR1 and CDR2 from the germline V gene are GTSNPN and SVGIG (reference sequence). Germline trimming cut 3 bases from V and 5 bases from J; bases unmatched to any gene: 4. This CDR3 is 13 amino acids long. Here the CDR3 reads CAWSDRADQPQHF. The CDR3 DNA reads as TGTGCCTGGAGCGACAGGGCAGATCAGCCCCAGCATTTT.

This chain links TRBV7-2 with TRBJ1-2; D is uncertain. CDR1 is SGHTA, CDR2 FQGNSA, per germline. Trimming stripped 5 bases from V and 2 bases from J, with 12 bases between. The CDR3 is 14 amino acids. CDR3 amino acids: CASSPSPQNYGYTF. The CDR3 DNA is TGTGCCAGCAGCCCGTCTCCCCAGAACTATGGCTACACCTTC.

The chain has TRBV6-2 or TRBV6-3 and TRBJ2-1; 10 bases are a match to TRBD2. Germline V CDR1 and CDR2: MNHEY, SVGEGT. This CDR3 has 15 residues. J was trimmed by 6 bases and V by 0 bases; bases with no gene match: 2. In DNA, the CDR3 is TGTGCCAGCAGTTACTCAGCGGGGGGGCCCAATGAGCAGTTCTTC. Translated: CASSYSAGGPNEQFF.

The chain recombines TRBV9 with TRBJ2-7; 7 bases agree with TRBD1. Germline trimming cut 0 bases from V and 2 bases from J; bases unmatched to any gene: 17. The CDR3 totals 19 residues. Germline V lookup: CDR1 SGDLS, CDR2 YYNGEE. The CDR3 DNA follows: TGTGCCAGCAGCGTAGGGAAGGGGGACAGCCTTCTTTTTCCCTACGAGCAGTACTTC. Amino acids: CASSVGKGDSLLFPYEQYF.

The chain uses TRBV19 and TRBJ2-3; D is perhaps TRBD2 (7 bases). The CDR3 totals 16 residues. Trimming shortened V by 7 bases and J by 5 bases, and 22 bases separated the two germline ends. The germline CDR1 and CDR2 sequences are LNHDA and SQIVND (reference sequence). The CDR3 sequence is CASTPKGRGLVDTQYF. The DNA for the CDR3 is TGTGCCAGTACCCCTAAGGGGCGGGGGCTTGTAGATACGCAGTATTTT. Full variable domain (rest looked up from reference TRBV19 and TRBJ2-3): DGGITQSPKYLFRKEGQNVTLSCEQNLNHDAMYWYRQDPGQGLRLIYYSQIVNDFQKGDIAEGYSVSREKKESFPLTVTSAQKNPTAFYLCASTPKGRGLVDTQYFGPGTRLTVL.

V gene TRBV6-5 combines with J gene TRBJ1-3, with no clear D. V lost 0 bases, J lost 4 bases, and 4 bases lay in between. The germline V gene encodes CDR1 MNHEY and CDR2 SVGAGI. The CDR3 has 13 amino acids. CDR3 amino acids: CASSYSQGNTIYF. For the CDR3, the DNA is TGTGCCAGCAGTTACTCTCAGGGAAACACCATATATTTT.

The genes are TRBV13 and TRBJ2-1; possible D gene TRBD2, 7 bases. This CDR3 spans 17 amino acids. The V gene lost 4 bases and the J gene lost 7 bases, with 23 bases spanning the gap. Germline CDR1 and CDR2: PRHDT and FYEKMQ (reference sequence). The chain's CDR3 is CASSSDGGHNGRNEQFF. CDR3 bases: TGTGCCAGCAGCTCGGACGGGGGGCACAATGGCCGAAATGAGCAGTTCTTC.

The rearrangement uses TRBV10-3 and TRBJ1-1, with D hard to call. Germline-derived CDR1 and CDR2 are ENHRY and SYGVKD. The CDR3 has 11 residues. Trimming removed 0 bases from V and 8 bases from J, with 4 bases in between. CDR3 amino acids: CAISESTEAFF. CDR3 DNA: TGTGCCATCAGTGAGTCAACAGAAGCTTTCTTT.

The CDR3 DNA follows: TGTGCCAGCAGCCCCTCTTGGGGAGGGCACACCGGGGAGCTGTTTTTT. Translating it yields CASSPSWGGHTGELFF. J is TRBJ2-2 and V is TRBV5-6; 7 bases align to TRBD2. The CDR3 consists of 16 residues. J was trimmed by 3 bases and V by 4 bases; bases with no gene match: 9. Germline V lookup: CDR1 SGHDT, CDR2 YYEEEE.

The chain combines TRBV20-1 with TRBJ2-7; possible D gene TRBD2, 5 bases. Germline assignment: CDR1 DFQATT and CDR2 SNEGSKA (reference sequence). The length of the CDR3 is 11 residues. The ends were cut back, 5 bases at V and 4 bases at J, with 9 bases in the middle. CDR3 in amino acids: CSAPRDYEQYF. The CDR3 nucleotides read TGCAGTGCTCCGAGGGATTACGAGCAGTACTTC.

This clone was picked up one time. The V and J genes are TRBV19 and TRBJ1-2, with D possibly matching TRBD1 (5 bases). V was shortened by 5 bases and J by 8 bases, with 21 bases between the two germline ends. The CDR3 loop spans 15 amino acids. Germline CDR1 LNHDA, CDR2 SQIVND (reference sequence). The CDR3 sequence is CASSPKGRVQEGYTF. CDR3 bases: TGTGCCAGTAGTCCCAAGGGGAGGGTGCAGGAGGGCTACACCTTC.

The chain is built from TRBV6-6 and TRBJ2-5, with D perhaps TRBD1 (6 bases). Germline V gene lookup returns CDR1 MNHNY and CDR2 SVGAGI (reference sequence). The CDR3 sequence is 14 residues long. Trimming took 0 bases from V and 4 from J, leaving 9 bases between them. CDR3 coding DNA: TGTGCCAGCAGTTACTCTGGGGGCCGAGAGACCCAGTACTTC. It specifies CASSYSGGRETQYF.

The rearrangement links TRBV28 to TRBJ1-2; D possibly corresponds to TRBD1 (6 bases). V was clipped by 8 bases and J by 6 bases, with 25 bases between them. CDR3 length equals 16 residues. Germline V CDR1 and CDR2: MDHEN, SYDVKM. The CDR3 reads CASSPQTGMRRNGYTF. DNA of the CDR3: TGTGCCAGCTCGCCTCAAACAGGGATGAGGAGGAATGGCTACACCTTC.

The chain recombines TRBV6-5 with TRBJ1-6; D not certain. This CDR3 comprises 13 residues. Germline CDR1 MNHEY, CDR2 SVGAGI. V lost 7 bases and J 7 bases, leaving 11 bases between the germline ends. CDR3 protein: CASTGLDNSPLHF. Written as DNA, the CDR3 is TGTGCCAGCACGGGTCTCGACAATTCACCCCTCCACTTT.

V usage is TRBV19 and J usage is TRBJ2-7, with 8 bases identical to TRBD2. The CDR3 length is 13 residues. CDR1 is LNHDA and CDR2 is SQIVND in the germline V gene (reference sequence). Trimming at V came to 5 bases and at J to 5 bases, leaving 5 bases not matched to a gene. In nucleotides, the CDR3 is TGTGCCAGTAGTCTCGGGGGGGCCAACGAGCAGTACTTC. Its protein is CASSLGGANEQYF.

The chain recombines TRBV14 with TRBJ2-3, with D hard to call. Germline CDR1 is SGHDN and CDR2 is FVKESK. The CDR3 has 15 residues. V was shortened by 0 bases and J by 0 bases, with 7 bases between the two germline ends. The CDR3, as DNA: TGTGCCAGCAGCCAAGATCAGTCTAGCACAGATACGCAGTATTTT. Residues: CASSQDQSSTDTQYF. Variable domain in full (rest from reference TRBV14 and TRBJ2-3): EAGVTQFPSHSVIEKGQTVTLRCDPISGHDNLYWYRRVMGKEIKFLLHFVKESKQDESGMPNNRFLAERTGGTYSTLKVQPAELEDSGVYFCASSQDQSSTDTQYFGPGTRLTVL.

The rearrangement joins TRBV20-1 to TRBJ1-1; tentatively, D is TRBD1 (5 bases). The germline V gene has CDR1 DFQATT and CDR2 SNEGSKA (reference sequence). V was trimmed by 3 bases and J by 1 base, leaving 27 bases between them. CDR3 length equals 19 residues. The CDR3 DNA is TGCAGTGCTAGTCCCGATCCGGGGACTCTAATCGTAAGGAACACTGAAGCTTTCTTT. This encodes CSASPDPGTLIVRNTEAFF.

The CDR3 is CATTVNTEAFF. As DNA, the CDR3 is TGTGCGACGACAGTGAACACTGAAGCTTTCTTT. The chain couples TRBV19 to TRBJ1-1; TRBD1 is a possible D gene (5 bases). Germline V CDR1 and CDR2: LNHDA, SQIVND (reference sequence). The CDR3 totals 11 residues. Full variable domain (rest looked up from reference TRBV19 and TRBJ1-1): DGGITQSPKYLFRKEGQNVTLSCEQNLNHDAMYWYRQDPGQGLRLIYYSQIVNDFQKGDIAEGYSVSREKKESFPLTVTSAQKNPTAFYLCATTVNTEAFFGQGTRLTVV.

CDR3 nucleotides: TGTGCCAGCAGCCAAGTTTACAGGGGAGCCTATGGCTACACCTTC. This codes for CASSQVYRGAYGYTF. This sequence joins TRBV3-1 (or the pseudogene TRBV3-2) and TRBJ1-2; TRBD1 aligns across 7 bases. CDR1 LGHDT and CDR2 YNNKEL come from the germline V gene (reference sequence). This CDR3 region has 15 residues. Trimming at V came to 1 base and at J to 4 bases, leaving 6 bases not matched to a gene.

The rearrangement links TRBV3-1 (or the pseudogene TRBV3-2) to TRBJ2-6; D gene unclear. This CDR3 is 15 amino acids long. The V end lost 3 bases, the J end lost 2 bases, and 8 bases lay between the germline ends. CDR1 and CDR2 (germline): LGHDT, YNNKEL (reference sequence). This CDR3 reads CASSHPPAGANVLTF. Here the CDR3 DNA reads TGTGCCAGCAGCCACCCTCCTGCTGGGGCCAACGTCCTGACTTTC.

The chain recombines TRBV11-3 with TRBJ2-7; no reliable D call. V was shortened by 3 bases and J by 6 bases, with 18 bases between the two germline ends. Germline V lookup: CDR1 SGHNT, CDR2 YENEEA. The CDR3 consists of 15 residues. The CDR3 is CASSFSTLGSGEQYF. Here the CDR3 DNA reads TGTGCCAGCAGCTTCTCGACCCTGGGTTCGGGCGAGCAGTACTTC.

This sequence joins TRBV6-2 or TRBV6-3 and TRBJ1-6; D is uncertain. This CDR3 spans 14 amino acids. Trimming took 5 bases from V and 9 from J, leaving 14 bases between them. The germline gives CDR1 MNHEY, CDR2 SVGEGT. CDR3 loop: CASSRPVEGSPLHF. CDR3 nucleotide sequence: TGTGCCAGCAGTCGACCGGTTGAGGGTTCACCCCTCCACTTT.

The rearrangement uses TRBV2 and TRBJ2-7, with TRBD1 matching over 7 bases. V was clipped by 4 bases and J by 7 bases; unmatched bases: 16. In germline, CDR1 is SNHLY, CDR2 FYNNEI. This CDR3 is 16 amino acids long. The CDR3 DNA follows: TGTGCCAGCAGTGCGGGTCCGGGACAGATTTCTGGGGAGCAGTACTTC. This codes for CASSAGPGQISGEQYF. Based on the CDR3 plus reference TRBV2 and TRBJ2-7, the full variable domain is EPEVTQTPSHQVTQMGQEVILRCVPISNHLYFYWYRQILGQKVEFLVSFYNNEISEKSEIFDDQFSVERPDGSNFTLKIRSTKLEDSAMYFCASSAGPGQISGEQYFGPGTRLTVT.

The CDR3 DNA is TGTGCCTCACGGGGGGGCCTTATCACAGATACGCAGTATTTT. Protein product: CASRGGLITDTQYF. The chain uses TRBV10-3 and TRBJ2-3; 8 bases match TRBD2. The V segment lost 11 bases and the J segment 2 bases; nucleotides outside the gene matches: 9. This CDR3 contains 14 residues. Germline CDR1 ENHRY, CDR2 SYGVKD.

As DNA, the CDR3 is TGTGCCAGCAGTGACTTACTAACCAGCCAAGAGACCCAGTACTTC. Residues: CASSDLLTSQETQYF. The V and J genes are TRBV2 and TRBJ2-5; D is ambiguous. The germline V gene has CDR1 SNHLY and CDR2 FYNNEI. The V end lost 3 bases, the J end lost 1 base, and 12 bases lay between the germline ends. CDR3 length: 15 amino acids.

This chain joins TRBV5-6 and TRBJ1-2; 8 bases are shared with TRBD1. Germline V gene lookup returns CDR1 SGHDT and CDR2 YYEEEE. The CDR3 loop spans 14 amino acids. V dropped 3 bases and J dropped 4; count of bases not matched to a gene: 5. CDR3 in amino acids: CASSYRTGLYGYTF. CDR3 nucleotides: TGTGCCAGCAGCTACCGGACAGGGCTCTATGGCTACACCTTC.

This clone was found once. This chain connects TRBV30 to TRBJ1-6; the D is unclear. Per germline, CDR1 GTSNPN and CDR2 SVGIG (reference sequence). This CDR3 spans 16 amino acids. The V and J ends lost 1 base and 8 bases respectively, with 18 bases between them. Here the CDR3 DNA reads TGTGCCTGGAGTGGGAAAGTAATTGAGAGGTATTCACCCCTCCACTTT. Residues: CAWSGKVIERYSPLHF.

This clone was detected only once. This chain connects TRBV10-3 to TRBJ1-1; 8 positions agree with TRBD1. Germline CDR1 ENHRY, CDR2 SYGVKD. The ends lost 6 bases at V and 1 base at J; junction bases unmatched: 1. This CDR3 contains 13 residues. DNA of the CDR3: TGTGCCATCAGGGGGACAGGGAACACTGAAGCTTTCTTT. This gives the protein CAIRGTGNTEAFF.

The V gene is TRBV18, the J gene TRBJ2-2; tentatively, D is TRBD1 (6 bases). The CDR3 covers 15 residues. Germline CDR1 is KGHSH and CDR2 is LQKENI. Trimming removed 2 bases from V and 3 bases from J, with 10 bases in between. CDR3 amino acids: CASSPSRGDTGELFF. The CDR3 DNA reads as TGTGCCAGCTCACCAAGCAGGGGAGACACCGGGGAGCTGTTTTTT.